This is a list of T cell receptor beta chains from one sample in a study of cytomegalovirus exposure and HLA in healthy donors. Assay used: immunoSEQ multiplex PCR; TCRdb lists only in-frame clones, some missing. Among about 63,000 clones, 71% were seen once, and the ten largest hold more than 20%. Sequenced: PBMCs. These receptors were obtained from a man over 45 in good health and CMV-seropositive. CDR3s include the opening cysteine and the closing phenylalanine or tryptophan. The D gene is left open where the match is weak. Size is stated for part of the rows, as once, few or many counts, or as a class when the clone is expanded.

v_call	d_call	clone_size	j_call	cdr3_aa	cdr3_nt
TRBV9	-	-	TRBJ2-3	CASSSRRGTDTQYF	TGTGCCAGCAGCTCCCGGAGGGGCACAGATACGCAGTATTTT
TRBV30	TRBD2	few	TRBJ2-3	CAWTSGGLTDTQYF	TGTGCCTGGACTAGCGGGGGGCTCACAGATACGCAGTATTTT
TRBV27	TRBD1	once	TRBJ2-7	CASSTYSGTGPLEQYF	TGTGCCAGCAGTACCTATTCCGGGACAGGGCCCCTCGAGCAGTACTTC
TRBV6-6	TRBD1	-	TRBJ1-2	CASSYGQGISGYTF	TGTGCCAGCAGTTACGGACAGGGTATTAGTGGCTACACCTTC
TRBV20-1	TRBD2	once	TRBJ2-3	CSARLADTQYF	TGCAGTGCGAGACTAGCGGATACGCAGTATTTT
TRBV30	-	-	TRBJ2-5	CAWGAGLKETQYF	TGTGCCTGGGGGGCAGGCTTAAAAGAGACCCAGTACTTC
TRBV19	-	-	TRBJ2-3	CACSASTDTQYF	TGTGCCTGTAGCGCGAGCACAGATACGCAGTATTTT
TRBV7-8	TRBD1	once	TRBJ1-3	CASSHSDRGGGNTIYF	TGTGCCAGCAGCCACTCTGACAGGGGCGGTGGAAACACCATATATTTT
TRBV5-1	-	-	TRBJ2-2	CASSPRTDQITGELFF	TGCGCCAGCAGCCCCCGGACAGACCAAATCACCGGGGAGCTGTTTTTT
TRBV4-3	-	-	TRBJ2-3	CASSQGPAGTDTQYF	TGCGCCAGCAGCCAAGGTCCCGCAGGGACAGATACGCAGTATTTT
TRBV28	-	-	TRBJ1-1	CASSLGQLEAFF	TGTGCCAGCAGTTTGGGGCAGCTTGAAGCTTTCTTT
TRBV14	TRBD1	-	TRBJ2-7	CASSSTGGYEQYF	TGTGCCAGCAGCTCGACAGGGGGCTACGAGCAGTACTTC
TRBV29-1	-	-	TRBJ2-7	CSVVEQDSYEQYF	TGCAGCGTTGTTGAACAGGACTCCTACGAGCAGTACTTC
TRBV7-8	-	once	TRBJ1-1	CASIDMGHAFF	TGTGCCAGCATCGATATGGGGCACGCTTTCTTT
TRBV6-6	-	few	TRBJ2-2	CATKRGTTNTGELFF	TGTGCCACAAAAAGGGGGACTACGAACACCGGGGAGCTGTTTTTT
TRBV29-1	TRBD1	-	TRBJ2-3	CSVVGQGMGDTQYF	TGCAGCGTTGTAGGACAGGGAATGGGTGATACGCAGTATTTT
TRBV7-8	TRBD1	-	TRBJ1-2	CASSPRDRVYGYTF	TGTGCCAGCAGCCCTCGGGACAGGGTGTATGGCTACACCTTC
TRBV11-2	-	few	TRBJ2-2	CASSLTDTGELFF	TGTGCCAGCAGCTTAACTGACACCGGGGAGCTGTTTTTT
TRBV5-4	-	-	TRBJ1-2	CASSFQGTGYGYTF	TGTGCCAGCAGCTTTCAGGGCACTGGCTATGGCTACACCTTC
TRBV7-6	-	-	TRBJ2-3	CASSLTRGSTDTQYF	TGTGCCAGCAGCTTAACGCGGGGCAGCACAGATACGCAGTATTTT
TRBV12-5	-	-	TRBJ2-5	CASGRGQLQETQYF	TGTGCTAGTGGTCGAGGACAGTTACAAGAGACCCAGTACTTC
TRBV11-3	TRBD1	few	TRBJ2-7	CASSFGTAYEQYF	TGTGCCAGCAGCTTCGGGACAGCGTACGAGCAGTACTTC
TRBV11-1	TRBD2	once	TRBJ2-2	CASSSGLAVTGELFF	TGTGCCAGCAGCTCGGGACTAGCGGTCACCGGGGAGCTGTTTTTT
TRBV27	TRBD1	-	TRBJ1-2	CASSNRGSYGYTF	TGTGCCAGCAGTAACAGGGGGTCCTATGGCTACACCTTC
TRBV6-4	TRBD2	-	TRBJ2-3	CASSDWVAGGPGTDTQYF	TGTGCCAGCAGTGACTGGGTAGCGGGAGGGCCAGGGACAGATACGCAGTATTTT
TRBV7-8	TRBD1	once	TRBJ2-7	CASSLIRQGIYEQYF	TGTGCCAGCAGCTTAATACGACAGGGCATTTACGAGCAGTACTTC
TRBV9	TRBD2	-	TRBJ2-7	CASSPRTSGAYEQYF	TGTGCCAGCAGCCCAAGGACTAGCGGGGCTTACGAGCAGTACTTC
TRBV30	TRBD1	few	TRBJ1-5	CAWSTGSNQPQHF	TGTGCCTGGTCGACAGGGAGCAATCAGCCCCAGCATTTT
TRBV6-6	-	-	TRBJ2-7	CASSYSPGVSYEQYF	TGTGCCAGCAGTTACTCGCCAGGGGTCTCCTACGAGCAGTACTTC
TRBV4-1	TRBD2	-	TRBJ2-5	CASSQLGRGGLEETQYF	TGCGCCAGCAGCCAATTGGGTCGGGGGGGCCTTGAAGAGACCCAGTACTTC
TRBV6-5	-	-	TRBJ2-1	CASSFPQRASYNEQFF	TGTGCCAGCAGTTTCCCCCAGCGGGCTAGCTACAATGAGCAGTTCTTC
TRBV6-5	-	-	TRBJ2-7	CASARTLPSYEQYF	TGTGCCAGCGCCCGGACACTCCCCTCCTACGAGCAGTACTTC
TRBV5-1	TRBD2	-	TRBJ2-7	CASSRTSGTTEQYF	TGCGCCAGCAGCCGGACTAGCGGTACTACCGAGCAGTACTTC
TRBV30	-	once	TRBJ2-3	CAWSVGMLRGTQYF	TGTGCCTGGAGTGTCGGAATGCTCCGGGGTACGCAGTATTTT
TRBV21-1	-	many	TRBJ2-3	CASTQRARDRASDTQYF	TGTGCCAGCACCCAAAGGGCGCGGGACAGGGCTTCAGATACGCAGTATTTT
TRBV9	TRBD1	-	TRBJ1-1	CASSPQQGAWNTEAFF	TGTGCCAGCAGCCCTCAACAGGGGGCGTGGAACACTGAAGCTTTCTTT
TRBV12-2	-	few	TRBJ1-5	CASRSTDRVYSNQPQHF	TGTGCAAGTCGCTCAACGGACAGGGTTTATAGCAATCAGCCCCAGCATTTT
TRBV10-3	-	-	TRBJ2-1	CAISESQLARSDEQFF	TGTGCCATCAGTGAGTCTCAGCTAGCCCGTTCGGATGAGCAGTTCTTC
TRBV4-2	TRBD2	-	TRBJ2-7	CASSQDPGTSGSNYEQYF	TGTGCCAGCAGCCAAGATCCCGGGACTAGCGGGTCTAACTACGAGCAGTACTTC
TRBV19	-	-	TRBJ1-5	CASSINRASNQPQHF	TGTGCCAGTAGTATAAACAGGGCTAGCAATCAGCCCCAGCATTTT
TRBV29-1	TRBD2	-	TRBJ2-2	CSVSTRTSGRASGELFF	TGCAGCGTCTCAACCCGGACTAGCGGGAGGGCCTCCGGGGAGCTGTTTTTT
TRBV6-5	-	-	TRBJ1-2	CASSYSRVFYGYTF	TGTGCCAGCAGTTACTCGCGGGTATTCTATGGCTACACCTTC
TRBV15	-	once	TRBJ1-2	CATSRGGGGYGYTF	TGTGCCACCAGCAGAGGGGGGGGTGGCTATGGCTACACCTTC
TRBV19	-	-	TRBJ1-2	CASSTWTATGGYTF	TGTGCCAGTAGTACCTGGACAGCAACTGGGGGCTACACCTTC
TRBV10-2	TRBD2	-	TRBJ2-2	CASGLAGGRWTGELFF	TGCGCCAGCGGACTAGCGGGGGGGCGCTGGACCGGGGAGCTGTTTTTT
TRBV19	-	few	TRBJ1-2	CASSTQANYGYTF	TGTGCCAGTAGTACCCAGGCTAACTATGGCTACACCTTC
TRBV14	-	-	TRBJ2-7	CASSQVKGLTYEQYF	TGTGCCAGCAGCCAAGTCAAGGGGCTGACCTACGAGCAGTACTTC
TRBV15	TRBD2	-	TRBJ2-5	CATSRAGAARGGETQYF	TGTGCCACCAGCAGAGCTGGAGCAGCACGGGGAGGGGAGACCCAGTACTTC
TRBV5-5	TRBD1	few	TRBJ1-6	CASSGTEGGSPLHF	TGTGCCAGCAGCGGGACAGAGGGAGGATCACCCCTCCACTTT
TRBV5-4	TRBD1	-	TRBJ1-5	CASSEGTGGQPQHF	TGTGCCAGCAGTGAGGGGACAGGGGGCCAGCCCCAGCATTTT
TRBV7-3	TRBD1	-	TRBJ1-2	CASSSGTGSYGYTF	TGTGCCAGCAGCTCCGGGACAGGGTCATATGGCTACACCTTC
TRBV30	-	-	TRBJ2-7	CAWSGGSYEQYF	TGTGCCTGGAGTGGAGGCTCCTACGAGCAGTACTTC
TRBV7-9	TRBD1	-	TRBJ1-6	CASSLGTGHNSPLHF	TGTGCCAGCAGCCTCGGGACAGGTCATAATTCACCCCTCCACTTT
TRBV25-1	TRBD2	-	TRBJ2-3	CASSGTSSTDTQYF	TGTGCCAGCTCCGGGACTAGTAGCACAGATACGCAGTATTTT
TRBV5-4	-	-	TRBJ2-1	CASNLRNEQFF	TGTGCCAGCAACCTGAGGAATGAGCAGTTCTTC
TRBV6-6	-	-	TRBJ2-7	CASSRLSSGVQYF	TGTGCCAGCAGTCGACTGTCCTCAGGGGTGCAGTACTTC
TRBV6-5	TRBD2	-	TRBJ2-7	CASSYITSGTYEQYF	TGTGCCAGCAGTTACATCACTAGCGGAACTTACGAGCAGTACTTC
TRBV6-1	TRBD2	-	TRBJ2-7	CASSDRLAGGSYEQYF	TGTGCCAGCAGTGACCGACTAGCGGGGGGTTCCTACGAGCAGTACTTC
TRBV4-2	TRBD1	-	TRBJ1-5	CASSQGVGGSQPQHF	TGTGCCAGCAGCCAAGGGGTAGGGGGCAGCCAGCCCCAGCATTTT
TRBV5-1	TRBD2	-	TRBJ2-3	CASRPNGLVTDTQYF	TGCGCCAGCCGCCCAAATGGACTAGTTACAGATACGCAGTATTTT